This T cell receptor beta chain was identified during a study of blood T cells in healthy people across ages. Findings and caveats of the study: Per million T cells, TCR beta diversity dropped about linearly as age rose.

This clonotype was observed many times. The antigen remains unidentified. Next came a second PCR, run for about 6 to 12 cycles, which used a sample-barcoded 5' primer along with a J-beta primer mix. TCRdb ran MiXCR on the 5' RACE reads and lists one entry per CDR3 protein. The profile covers about a million distinct CDR3 sequences, with roughly 51% appearing a single time and 20% to 25% taken by the ten largest. Germline V CDR1 and CDR2: SGHTA, FQGNSA. Deletions cut 0 bases from V and 5 bases from J, with 8 bases between. The CDR3 has 13 residues. PBMCs, at least 7 million per sample, were isolated. Sample: blood. V is TRBV7-2 and J is TRBJ2-7; D ambiguous. The source of this sequence is an older woman in good health. DNA for the CDR3: TGTGCCAGCAGCTTAGCAGGGCCCAACGAGCAGTACTTC. It translates to CASSLAGPNEQYF.